This TCR beta chain was identified in a study of cytomegalovirus exposure and HLA in healthy donors. General observations from the study: Over 15,000 TCR beta sequences were associated with HLA alleles at 0.05 false discovery rate in a later analysis.

Comment on this clone: Its antigen is still unknown.

CDR3 length: 18 residues. In germline, CDR1 is SGHNT, CDR2 YYREEE (reference sequence). V lost 2 bases, J lost 3 bases, and 14 bases stayed unmatched. The PCR ran on 60 Vbeta and 13 Jbeta primers. Method: immunoSEQ multiplex PCR; TCRdb's copy keeps in-frame clones and lacks some. The sample consists of about 98,000 clones, approximately 79% of them appearing once. Sequenced sample: PBMCs. This receptor was obtained from a male donor in good health and CMV-seronegative. The V gene is TRBV5-4, the J gene TRBJ2-3; TRBD2 aligns across 8 bases. CDR3 sequence reads: CASSFDWGSGSLTDTQYF. DNA for the CDR3: TGTGCCAGCAGCTTCGACTGGGGGAGCGGGAGTCTGACAGATACGCAGTATTTT.